These 20 T cell receptor beta chains were sequenced from one sample in a study of T cell repertoires in cytomegalovirus infection. These receptors are not linked to any known antigen. TCRdb redid the calling of the reads with MiXCR, one entry per CDR3 protein. The repertoire holds 360,000 or so distinct CDR3 sequences, with roughly 34% as singletons. Material: cultured PBMCs, obtained from culture after CMV antigen stimulation. These receptors originate from a human donor in good health (CMV status not recorded). Some clones in this sample may be carry-over from other donors' samples.

J is TRBJ1-5 and V is TRBV28; D is perhaps TRBD1 (5 bases). V lost 11 bases and J lost 6, with 20 bases in between. Germline loops: CDR1 MDHEN, CDR2 SYDVKM. The CDR3 totals 14 residues. CDR3 DNA sequence: TGTGCCGCCGGGTCAGGGAAAATCGGTCAGCCCCAGCATTTT. Its translation is CAAGSGKIGQPQHF. The variable domain in full, completed from reference TRBV28 and TRBJ1-5, reads DVKVTQSSRYLVKRTGEKVFLECVQDMDHENMFWYRQDPGLGLRLIYFSYDVKMKEKGDIPEGYSVSREKKERFSLILESASTNQTSMYLCAAGSGKIGQPQHFGDGTRLSIL.

This clonotype was seen at least ten times. The chain couples TRBV7-8 to TRBJ1-1; no definite D call. Trimming removed 5 bases from V and 0 bases from J, with 16 bases in between. This CDR3 spans 16 amino acids. Germline CDR1 SGHVS, CDR2 FQNEAQ. CDR3: CASSPDESSLNTEAFF. Written as DNA, the CDR3 is TGTGCCAGCAGCCCTGATGAGTCTAGCTTGAACACTGAAGCTTTCTTT. Together with reference TRBV7-8 and TRBJ1-1, the CDR3 gives the full variable domain: GAGVSQSPRYKVAKRGQDVALRCDPISGHVSLFWYQQALGQGPEFLTYFQNEAQLDKSGLPSDRFFAERPEGSVSTLKIQRTQQEDSAVYLCASSPDESSLNTEAFFGQGTRLTVV.

Details on this clonotype: The conserved final phenylalanine or tryptophan is absent from the CDR3, which likely points to a read error. The V call is TRBV15, the J call TRBJ2-1; 9 bases agree with TRBD2. Germline loops: CDR1 LNHNV, CDR2 YYDKDF (reference sequence). The CDR3 is 16 residues long. After removal of 3 bases from V and 6 bases from J, the junction contained 9 bases not matched to a gene. The CDR3 loop reads CATSSNLAGNPNEQFL. CDR3 DNA sequence: TGTGCCACCAGCAGTAACCTAGCGGGAAATCCCAATGAGCAGTTCTTA.

This clonotype was recorded a few times. This chain joins TRBV10-3 and TRBJ2-1; D tentatively fits TRBD1 or TRBD2 (5 bases each). Per the germline V gene, CDR1 is ENHRY and CDR2 is SYGVKD. Trimming cost V 3 bases and J 0 bases, with 12 bases left between them. The CDR3 is made up of 16 amino acids. The CDR3 region has the DNA TGTGCCATCAGTGATGCCGGGACCTACTCCTACAATGAGCAGTTCTTC. It specifies CAISDAGTYSYNEQFF.

This chain joins TRBV6-2 or TRBV6-3 and TRBJ2-2; 15 bases match TRBD2. The CDR3 runs to 19 residues. Trimming removed 2 bases from V and 3 bases from J; junction bases left unmatched: 7. In germline, CDR1 is MNHEY, CDR2 SVGEGT. CDR3: CASSYDLGLAGGYTGELFF. CDR3 in DNA: TGTGCCAGCAGTTACGACTTGGGACTAGCGGGAGGTTACACCGGGGAGCTGTTTTTT.

A few counts support this clonotype. The chain couples TRBV7-2 to TRBJ2-1; TRBD2 matches 12 bases. CDR1 SGHTA and CDR2 FQGNSA come from the germline V gene. The trim removed 5 bases at V and 6 bases at J, leaving 11 bases unmatched. The CDR3 sequence is 17 residues long. The CDR3 here is CASSPPGLAGAFNEQFF. The CDR3 DNA reads TGTGCCAGCAGCCCCCCGGGACTAGCGGGCGCCTTCAATGAGCAGTTCTTC.

This clonotype appeared a few times. The chain couples TRBV7-2 to TRBJ2-1, with TRBD2 matching over 7 bases. This CDR3 is 15 amino acids long. J was trimmed by 5 bases and V by 2 bases; bases with no gene match: 6. CDR1 SGHTA and CDR2 FQGNSA come from the germline V gene. CDR3 sequence: CASSLNLAVNNEQFF. CDR3 DNA: TGTGCCAGCAGCTTAAACCTAGCGGTTAACAATGAGCAGTTCTTC. Full variable domain (remainder filled in from reference TRBV7-2 and TRBJ2-1): GAGVSQSPSNKVTEKGKDVELRCDPISGHTALYWYRQSLGQGLEFLIYFQGNSAPDKSGLPSDRFSAERTGGSVSTLTIQRTQQEDSAVYLCASSLNLAVNNEQFFGPGTRLTVL.

This sequence joins TRBV6-2 or TRBV6-3 and TRBJ2-3, with D tentatively TRBD1 or TRBD2 (5 bases each). Trimming pared 6 bases from V and 2 bases from J, leaving 15 bases between. This CDR3 has 15 amino acids. Germline V gene data show CDR1 as MNHEY and CDR2 as SVGEGT. The CDR3 nucleotides are TGTGCCAGCAGGCCCTCGGGGCGACTCACAGATACGCAGTATTTT. Translation gives CASRPSGRLTDTQYF.

This chain connects TRBV12-3 or TRBV12-4 to TRBJ1-6; TRBD1 matches 7 bases. Losses at the gene ends were 6 bases for V and 6 bases for J; bases not matched to a gene: 5. The CDR3 sequence is 14 residues long. CDR3: CASSAGTVNSPLHF. CDR3 DNA sequence: TGTGCCAGCAGCGCCGGGACAGTTAATTCACCCCTCCACTTT.

This clonotype was seen a few times. V usage is TRBV7-3 and J usage is TRBJ1-6, with TRBD1 identical over 9 bases. The CDR3 loop spans 17 amino acids. V dropped 5 bases and J dropped 10; count of bases not matched to a gene: 15. Germline V gene data show CDR1 as SGHTA and CDR2 as FQGTGA. DNA of the CDR3: TGTGCCAGCAGCCCTTACGGATGGACGACAGGGGGATCACCCCTCCACTTT. Protein product: CASSPYGWTTGGSPLHF.

The chain has TRBV27 and TRBJ1-5; D is unresolved. The CDR3 sequence is 13 residues long. The ends were cut back, 5 bases at V and 3 bases at J, with 8 bases in the middle. Germline V gene lookup returns CDR1 MNHEY and CDR2 SMNVEV (reference sequence). This CDR3 reads CASSRVNNQPQHF. The CDR3 DNA follows: TGTGCCAGCAGTAGGGTAAACAATCAGCCCCAGCATTTT.

This clonotype was observed a few times. The rearrangement uses TRBV20-1 and TRBJ2-3, with a weak D call TRBD2 (8 bases). CDR3 length: 15 residues. Per germline, CDR1 DFQATT and CDR2 SNEGSKA (reference sequence). Trimming took 6 bases from V and 0 from J, leaving 16 bases between them. The DNA for the CDR3 is TGCAGTGCCAAGGGGGCTAGCGGGAGCACAGATACGCAGTATTTT. Its translation: CSAKGASGSTDTQYF.

The genes are TRBV7-2 and TRBJ1-1; TRBD1 matches at 7 bases. Germline loops: CDR1 SGHTA, CDR2 FQGNSA. This CDR3 region has 16 residues. Trimming took 5 bases from V and 3 from J; bases not matched to a gene: 12. In DNA form, the CDR3 reads TGTGCCAGCAGCCCCGTCAACAGGGGTAAGGACACTGAAGCTTTCTTT. Translation: CASSPVNRGKDTEAFF.

The chain combines TRBV15 with TRBJ2-5; 7 nucleotides match TRBD2. The trim removed 0 bases at V and 3 bases at J, leaving 1 base unmatched. This CDR3 has 14 residues. From germline, CDR1 is LNHNV and CDR2 YYDKDF (reference sequence). CDR3 bases: TGTGCCACCAGCAGAGATCGGGGGGAAGAGACCCAGTACTTC. Residues: CATSRDRGEETQYF.

V gene TRBV29-1 combines with J gene TRBJ2-7; 8 bases match TRBD2. J gave up 5 bases and V 4 bases, and 7 bases lay outside the gene matches. CDR1 and CDR2 (germline): SQVTM, ANQGSEA. The CDR3 spans 13 residues. The CDR3 loop reads CSVVGRARDEQYF. The CDR3, as DNA: TGCAGCGTTGTCGGGAGGGCCAGGGACGAGCAGTACTTC.

J is TRBJ2-1 and V is TRBV11-3; TRBD2 might be the D (5 bases). Germline V gene lookup returns CDR1 SGHNT and CDR2 YENEEA. V was pared by 4 bases and J by 9 bases, with 16 bases between. The CDR3 has 14 amino acids. Written as DNA, the CDR3 is TGTGCCAGCAGCTCGACTACCGGGATGGGTGAGCAGTTCTTC. This encodes CASSSTTGMGEQFF.

This clonotype has only a few counts. V and J are TRBV12-3 or TRBV12-4 and TRBJ2-2, with 10 bases that match TRBD1. CDR3 size: 14 residues. J was trimmed by 0 bases and V by 8 bases; bases with no gene match: 0. CDR3 nucleotide sequence: TGTGCCAGCGGACAGGGGGCGAACACCGGGGAGCTGTTTTTT. Protein sequence: CASGQGANTGELFF.

There are a few counts of this clonotype. The rearrangement uses TRBV7-2 and TRBJ1-1, with D perhaps matching TRBD1 (5 bases). The CDR3 contains 16 residues. The V gene's germline CDR1 is SGHTA and CDR2 FQGNSA. Between the trimmed V and J ends, which lost 5 bases and 4 bases, there was a span of 20 bases. DNA of the CDR3: TGTGCCAGCAGCCCCTGGGGGGTCACGGGGCTCACTGAAGCTTTCTTT. Residues: CASSPWGVTGLTEAFF.

V gene TRBV15 combines with J gene TRBJ1-1; D possibly corresponds to TRBD1 (5 bases). CDR3 length: 17 residues. Germline lookup yields CDR1 LNHNV and CDR2 YYDKDF (reference sequence). The germline V and J ends were trimmed by 4 bases and 4 bases, with 22 bases remaining between them. CDR3 DNA sequence: TGTGCCACCAGCAAAGAGGGGCTGTTGATGGGTAGCACTGAAGCTTTCTTT. Residues: CATSKEGLLMGSTEAFF.

The chain is built from TRBV25-1 and TRBJ2-1; no firm D call. CDR3 size: 15 residues. Per the germline V gene, CDR1 is MGHDK and CDR2 is SYGVNS. The V end was cut by 4 bases, the J end by 6 bases, with 16 bases between. CDR3 DNA sequence: TGTGCCAGCAGTGTTGGGTCGGACCTGGGCAATGAGCAGTTCTTC. Protein product: CASSVGSDLGNEQFF.